The present T cell receptor (beta chain) was sequenced within a study of shared clonotypes between healthy human individuals. Across the study: Aged between 18 and 49, the donors were two women and three men.

Genomic DNA from each subset was divided evenly over several immunoSEQ plates. Clones were sequenced by immunoSEQ multiplex PCR, and TCRdb holds only the in-frame ones, with some missing. The profile shows roughly 1,000,000 clones, approximately 80% of them singletons. V was pared by 5 bases and J by 9 bases, with 23 bases between. The germline V gene has CDR1 SGHVS and CDR2 FQNEAQ. CDR3 size: 16 residues. Concerning this clone: A much bigger clone sits one base away, suggesting this may be a read error.

This clonotype was sampled from a man aged 18 to 29 in good health. Some clones in this sample may be carry-over from other donors' samples. Material: memory CD4+ T cells from PBMCs. Documented subset: CD45RA-negative fraction. The chain is built from TRBV7-8 and TRBJ1-5; D remains ambiguous. CDR3 loop: CASSLSPGALRRPQHF. CDR3 in DNA: TGTGCCAGCAGCCTTAGTCCGGGAGCGCTCAGGCGGCCCCAGCATTTT.